The entry below describes one T cell receptor beta chain. The sample belongs to a study of Ad26.COV2.S vaccination and SARS-CoV-2 variants. Generated by immunoSEQ multiplex PCR, the TCRdb table keeps only in-frame clones and is missing some. The data hold approximately 400,000 clones, with about 85% observed a single time. Treatment specified: around 19 received Ad26.COV2.S at low or high dose, single or two shots; 5 received placebo; per-sample allocation not given. Repertoires come from day 63 after the first vaccine or placebo injection. The sequence was obtained from a person aged 18 to 65 who received the Ad26.COV2.S COVID-19 vaccine or a placebo. The sample was peripheral blood, taken in a trial of Ad26.COV2.S vaccine versus placebo.

The CDR3: CASSSTSLTLGQGLREQFF. The CDR3 bases are TGTGCCAGCAGTTCCACCTCCCTCACCCTGGGACAGGGGTTACGTGAGCAGTTCTTC. This chain uses TRBV7-9 with TRBJ2-1, with 10 bases that match TRBD1. Germline values: CDR1 SEHNR, CDR2 FQNEAQ (reference sequence). The ends lost 6 bases at V and 9 bases at J; junction bases unmatched: 23. There are 19 residues in the CDR3.